What follows are 31 T cell receptor beta chains derived from one specimen sequenced in a study of blood T cell repertoires in COVID-19. Profiling relied on immunoSEQ multiplex PCR, and the TCRdb table lists in-frame clones only, not all of them. The repertoire has approximately 200,000 clones, around 79% of them found once; the top ten carry roughly 17%. The sample consisted of peripheral blood. The source is a man in his fifties or sixties with active or convalescent COVID-19.

This clone was recorded once. CDR3 DNA: TGTGCCAGCTCAAGGGACAGCGACTCCTACGAGCAGTACTTC. It codes for CASSRDSDSYEQYF. The rearrangement joins TRBV18 to TRBJ2-7, with 7 nucleotides matching TRBD1. V dropped 5 bases and J dropped 0; count of bases not matched to a gene: 4. In germline, CDR1 is KGHSH, CDR2 LQKENI. The CDR3 is made up of 14 amino acids.

This clone is a singleton in its sample. This CDR3 is also generated by other DNA sequences in the sample. The CDR3 protein is CASSLGLAGYNEQFF. The CDR3 DNA follows: TGCGCCAGCAGCTTGGGGCTAGCGGGTTACAATGAGCAGTTCTTC. The chain carries TRBV5-1 and TRBJ2-1; TRBD2 matches at 8 bases. The CDR3 contains 15 residues. CDR1 and CDR2 from the germline V gene are SGHRS and YFSETQ. J gave up 4 bases and V 0 bases, and 3 bases lay outside the gene matches.

The chain recombines TRBV29-1 with TRBJ2-1; 8 bases agree with TRBD2. The CDR3 runs to 16 residues. After removal of 0 bases from V and 2 bases from J, the junction contained 6 bases not matched to a gene. The V gene's germline CDR1 is SQVTM and CDR2 ANQGSEA. CDR3 sequence (DNA): TGCAGCGTTGAAGACCTTAGCGGGATCACCTACAATGAGCAGTTCTTC. Amino acids: CSVEDLSGITYNEQFF.

This chain connects TRBV5-5 to TRBJ1-5, with D possibly matching TRBD1 (6 bases). Germline CDR1 SGHKS, CDR2 YYEKEE (reference sequence). The V gene lost 0 bases and the J gene lost 4 bases, with 17 bases spanning the gap. The CDR3 totals 17 residues. CDR3 DNA: TGTGCCAGCAGCTTGGAAGGGGGGGGTGGTCCTAATCAGCCCCAGCATTTT. Residues: CASSLEGGGGPNQPQHF.

This rearrangement joins TRBV11-3 to TRBJ1-2; TRBD1 might be the D (5 bases). There are 13 residues in the CDR3. From germline, CDR1 is SGHNT and CDR2 YENEEA. Trimming left V 5 bases short and J 5 bases short, with 12 bases between. The CDR3 region is CASSQIGGYGYTF. The CDR3 DNA sequence: TGTGCCAGCAGCCAGATTGGGGGGTATGGCTACACCTTC.

This clone was observed once. The chain links TRBV6-5 to TRBJ1-5; D is perhaps TRBD1 (6 bases). The ends were cut back, 6 bases at V and 7 bases at J, with 13 bases in the middle. The CDR3 is 13 amino acids. CDR1 and CDR2 from the germline V gene are MNHEY and SVGAGI. CDR3 region: CASRQGSGQPQHF. In DNA, the CDR3 is TGTGCCAGCAGACAGGGTTCTGGACAGCCCCAGCATTTT.

J is TRBJ2-7 and V is TRBV14, with 10 nucleotides matching TRBD1. The CDR3 length is 14 residues. With 1 base clipped from V and 3 bases from J, the junction kept 0 bases outside the gene matches. Germline values: CDR1 SGHDN, CDR2 FVKESK. CDR3 sequence reads: CASSQGTGGYEQYF. Here the CDR3 DNA reads TGTGCCAGCAGCCAAGGGACAGGGGGCTACGAGCAGTACTTC. The whole variable domain, remainder taken from reference TRBV14 and TRBJ2-7, is EAGVTQFPSHSVIEKGQTVTLRCDPISGHDNLYWYRRVMGKEIKFLLHFVKESKQDESGMPNNRFLAERTGGTYSTLKVQPAELEDSGVYFCASSQGTGGYEQYFGPGTRLTVT.

The chain combines TRBV27 with TRBJ2-1; TRBD1 aligns across 9 bases. V lost 8 bases to trimming and J lost 5 bases; unmatched junction nucleotides: 7. The CDR3 is made up of 14 amino acids. CDR1 is MNHEY and CDR2 is SMNVEV in the germline V gene (reference sequence). CDR3 region: CASSRDRVNNEQFF. CDR3 nucleotide sequence: TGTGCCAGCTCCCGGGACAGGGTCAACAATGAGCAGTTCTTC.

V gene TRBV7-6 combines with J gene TRBJ2-3; no firm D call. The CDR3 runs to 11 residues. CDR1 SGHVS and CDR2 FNYEAQ come from the germline V gene. Trimming removed 1 base from V and 10 bases from J, with 6 bases in between. The CDR3 is CASSLDGPQYF. CDR3 DNA sequence: TGTGCCAGCAGCTTAGATGGGCCGCAGTATTTT.

The chain joins TRBV13 to TRBJ1-1; 10 bases fit TRBD1. J gave up 3 bases and V 3 bases, and 13 bases lay outside the gene matches. The CDR3 is 18 amino acids. Germline V CDR1 and CDR2: PRHDT, FYEKMQ (reference sequence). The chain's CDR3 is CASSFPANLGTGDTEAFF. The CDR3, as DNA: TGTGCCAGCAGCTTCCCAGCCAATCTCGGGACAGGGGACACTGAAGCTTTCTTT.

The chain recombines TRBV19 with TRBJ2-7, with 10 bases fitting TRBD1. The CDR3 runs to 15 residues. The germline V gene has CDR1 LNHDA and CDR2 SQIVND (reference sequence). J gave up 1 base and V 5 bases, and 5 bases lay outside the gene matches. The CDR3 nucleotides are TGTGCCAGTAGTTACACGGGACAGGGGTCCTACGAGCAGTACTTC. It yields the protein CASSYTGQGSYEQYF.

This CDR3 is CASSLGQNTGELFF. The CDR3 DNA follows: TGTGCCAGCAGCTTGGGACAGAACACCGGGGAGCTGTTTTTT. This chain uses TRBV11-2 with TRBJ2-2, with a weak D call TRBD1 (6 bases). Germline CDR1 is SGHAT and CDR2 is FQNNGV. The V end lost 3 bases, the J end lost 1 base, and 6 bases lay between the germline ends. This CDR3 region has 14 residues.

The chain recombines TRBV10-3 with TRBJ2-7; 12 bases are a match to TRBD1. Germline CDR1 and CDR2: ENHRY and SYGVKD. The CDR3 consists of 15 residues. With V trimmed by 6 bases and J by 6 bases, 9 bases remained unmatched. The CDR3 protein is CAIRPRGQGASEQYF. For the CDR3, the DNA is TGTGCCATCAGACCCCGGGGACAGGGGGCCAGCGAGCAGTACTTC.

The genes are TRBV5-4 and TRBJ1-5, with 7 bases identical to TRBD1. The CDR3 spans 14 residues. V shed 4 bases, J shed 4 bases, and the junction held 5 bases outside the gene matches. Looked up from germline, CDR1 is SGHNT and CDR2 is YYREEE (reference sequence). The CDR3 region has the DNA TGTGCCAGCAGCATCAGGGGGAAGAATCAGCCCCAGCATTTT. This gives the protein CASSIRGKNQPQHF.

The rearrangement uses TRBV12-3 or TRBV12-4 and TRBJ2-3; D may be TRBD2 (7 bases). Trimming left V 8 bases short and J 5 bases short, with 14 bases between. The CDR3 consists of 13 residues. The CDR3 DNA reads as TGTGCCAGCGGGAGGGGGTTTCGAGATACGCAGTATTTT. Its translation: CASGRGFRDTQYF.

This chain joins TRBV19 and TRBJ2-6, with 10 positions matching TRBD1. With 5 bases clipped from V and 2 bases from J, the junction kept 12 bases outside the gene matches. CDR1 is LNHDA and CDR2 is SQIVND in the germline V gene (reference sequence). This CDR3 contains 19 residues. CDR3 region: CASSLDRDRGKAGANVLTF. The DNA for the CDR3 is TGTGCCAGTAGTCTTGACCGGGACAGGGGAAAAGCTGGGGCCAACGTCCTGACTTTC.

V and J are TRBV6-6 and TRBJ2-7; 7 bases fit TRBD2. Germline CDR1 and CDR2: MNHNY and SVGAGI (reference sequence). Unmatched junction bases numbered 12, after V lost 7 bases and J lost 6 bases. The CDR3 has 14 residues. The CDR3 spells CASTGGRILPEQYF. For the CDR3, the DNA is TGTGCCAGCACGGGAGGACGGATCTTACCCGAGCAGTACTTC.

This chain connects TRBV6-1 to TRBJ1-1; no clear D. Between the trimmed V and J ends, which lost 2 bases and 1 base, there was a span of 8 bases. Germline CDR1 and CDR2: MNHNS and SASEGT. This CDR3 has 14 residues. The CDR3 reads CASSETWANTEAFF. The CDR3 DNA reads as TGTGCCAGCAGTGAAACATGGGCGAACACTGAAGCTTTCTTT.

This clone has more than one count but fewer than ten. The rearrangement links TRBV4-1 to TRBJ2-2, with D tentatively TRBD2 (7 bases). Trimming removed 4 bases from V and 5 bases from J, with 20 bases in between. The CDR3 loop spans 17 amino acids. The germline gives CDR1 MGHRA, CDR2 YSYEKL. This chain's CDR3 is CASSLVDRPGGTGELFF. In DNA form, the CDR3 reads TGCGCCAGCAGCCTCGTCGACAGGCCCGGGGGGACCGGGGAGCTGTTTTTT.

This clone has just a few counts. V is TRBV2 and J is TRBJ2-5, with 13 bases lining up with TRBD2. CDR1 SNHLY and CDR2 FYNNEI come from the germline V gene. Trimming took 11 bases from V and 6 from J; bases not matched to a gene: 6. This CDR3 spans 13 amino acids. The CDR3 reads CAGTSGRAKTQYF. As DNA, the CDR3 is TGTGCCGGAACTAGCGGGAGGGCCAAGACCCAGTACTTC.

The CDR3 region is CATSRDVTGSGNTIYF. The DNA for the CDR3 is TGTGCCACCAGCAGAGATGTAACAGGCTCTGGAAACACCATATATTTT. This chain connects TRBV15 to TRBJ1-3, with a weak D call TRBD1 (5 bases). Germline V lookup: CDR1 LNHNV, CDR2 YYDKDF (reference sequence). V was pared by 0 bases and J by 0 bases, with 9 bases between. This CDR3 region has 16 residues. Together with reference TRBV15 and TRBJ1-3, the CDR3 gives the full variable domain: DAMVIQNPRYQVTQFGKPVTLSCSQTLNHNVMYWYQQKSSQAPKLLFHYYDKDFNNEADTPDNFQSRRPNTSFCFLDIRSPGLGDTAMYLCATSRDVTGSGNTIYFGEGSWLTVV.

This clone was found once. DNA for the CDR3: TGTGCCAGCAGCTTTCTAATTGGGTCTAGGATCGTTTTCTTT. Translation gives CASSFLIGSRIVFF. The chain couples TRBV11-2 to TRBJ1-1, with D uncertain. The germline V and J ends were trimmed by 3 bases and 13 bases, with 21 bases remaining between them. Germline CDR1 reads SGHAT; CDR2 reads FQNNGV. The CDR3 is made up of 14 amino acids.

V usage is TRBV21-1 and J usage is TRBJ2-1; the table's TRBD2 call for D was not verified on the DNA. TRBV21-1 is flagged as a pseudogene. The CDR3 consists of 15 residues. CDR3 nucleotide sequence: TGTGCCAGCAGCCTACCGGGGGACCACTACAATGAGCAGTTCTTC. Translation: CASSLPGDHYNEQFF.

The chain recombines TRBV21-1 with TRBJ2-7; the table's TRBD2 call for D was not verified on the DNA. TRBV21-1 is a recognized pseudogene. This CDR3 has 16 residues. The chain's CDR3 is CASSKGATPRSYEQYF. As DNA, the CDR3 is TGTGCCAGCAGCAAAGGTGCGACCCCGAGGTCCTACGAGCAGTACTTC.

V and J are TRBV7-2 and TRBJ2-5; D gene unclear. V dropped 0 bases and J dropped 6 bases, with 11 bases sitting between them. CDR1 and CDR2 from the germline V gene are SGHTA and FQGNSA. This CDR3 spans 14 amino acids. The CDR3, as DNA: TGTGCCAGCAGCTTAGCGACGAGGCTGAAGACCCAGTACTTC. This codes for CASSLATRLKTQYF.

Only a few counts were recorded for this clone. The chain employs TRBV9 and TRBJ1-4, with D perhaps matching TRBD1 (6 bases). This CDR3 is built from 15 residues. The germline V and J ends were trimmed by 6 bases and 5 bases, with 17 bases remaining between them. Per the germline V gene, CDR1 is SGDLS and CDR2 is YYNGEE. CDR3 loop: CASTPGGGDNEKLFF. The CDR3 region has the DNA TGTGCCAGCACCCCGGGAGGGGGTGACAATGAAAAACTGTTTTTT.

This clone appeared a few times. The J gene is TRBJ2-1, the V gene TRBV7-3, with a weak D call TRBD2 (5 bases). The germline V and J ends were trimmed by 0 bases and 9 bases, with 9 bases remaining between them. There are 13 residues in the CDR3. Germline V gene data show CDR1 as SGHTA and CDR2 as FQGTGA. The chain's CDR3 is CASSLTLASEQFF. CDR3 sequence (DNA): TGTGCCAGCAGCTTAACGTTAGCGAGTGAGCAGTTCTTC.

The table lists this clone with a count of one. The rearrangement joins TRBV5-4 to TRBJ2-7, with a weak D call TRBD2 (6 bases). This CDR3 comprises 15 residues. Trimming stripped 5 bases from V and 2 bases from J, with 17 bases between. The germline CDR1 and CDR2 sequences are SGHNT and YYREEE (reference sequence). CDR3 amino acids: CASSPPGLRPYEQYF. For the CDR3, the DNA is TGTGCCAGCAGTCCACCGGGACTCAGACCCTACGAGCAGTACTTC.

The V call is TRBV13, the J call TRBJ2-7; 7 bases map to TRBD1. CDR1 and CDR2 from the germline V gene are PRHDT and FYEKMQ (reference sequence). The CDR3 loop spans 15 amino acids. V was clipped by 5 bases and J by 2 bases; unmatched bases: 9. The CDR3, as DNA: TGTGCCAGCAGCACTCCGGGACAGAGCGCCTACGAGCAGTACTTC. Amino acid sequence: CASSTPGQSAYEQYF.

This clone came up once. This chain links TRBV18 with TRBJ1-1; D is possibly TRBD1 (6 bases). Trimming cost V 5 bases and J 6 bases, with 16 bases left between them. CDR3 length equals 14 residues. The germline V gene encodes CDR1 KGHSH and CDR2 LQKENI. This CDR3 is CASSAEQGGPEAFF. The CDR3 DNA sequence: TGTGCCAGCTCAGCAGAACAGGGTGGGCCTGAAGCTTTCTTT.

The chain joins TRBV7-9 to TRBJ2-5; D unresolved. This CDR3 comprises 12 residues. The V and J ends lost 5 bases and 5 bases respectively, with 9 bases between them. CDR1 is SEHNR and CDR2 is FQNEAQ in the germline V gene (reference sequence). CDR3 sequence: CASSATRETQYF. As DNA, the CDR3 is TGTGCCAGCAGCGCCACGCGGGAGACCCAGTACTTC.